The T cell receptor (beta chain) described here comes from a study of CD8 T cells in ankylosing spondylitis. General study results and limits: Within ankylosing spondylitis blood, a TCR beta motif made up of under 10 highly homologous variants appeared to be characteristic. Matched ankylosing spondylitis synovial fluid reportedly showed significant enrichment of disease-linked clones.

About this clonotype: What it recognizes is unknown.

Molecular-barcoded quantitative 5'-RACE produced these TCR beta libraries. TCRdb re-called the 5' RACE reads with MiXCR, one entry per CDR3 protein. The table has around 430,000 distinct CDR3 sequences, about a sixth seen once. The CDR3 is 17 amino acids. J gave up 0 bases and V 4 bases, and 11 bases lay outside the gene matches. Germline CDR1 is LGHDT and CDR2 is YNNKEL (reference sequence). The receptor was derived from a male donor with ankylosing spondylitis. The chain combines TRBV3-1 with TRBJ1-1, with 7 bases aligning to TRBD1. The sequenced sample consisted of blood, either unsorted or a sorted T cell fraction (not recorded which). The CDR3 spells CASSPRGQTFMNTEAFF. The CDR3 DNA reads as TGTGCCAGCAGCCCTAGGGGACAGACCTTCATGAACACTGAAGCTTTCTTT.